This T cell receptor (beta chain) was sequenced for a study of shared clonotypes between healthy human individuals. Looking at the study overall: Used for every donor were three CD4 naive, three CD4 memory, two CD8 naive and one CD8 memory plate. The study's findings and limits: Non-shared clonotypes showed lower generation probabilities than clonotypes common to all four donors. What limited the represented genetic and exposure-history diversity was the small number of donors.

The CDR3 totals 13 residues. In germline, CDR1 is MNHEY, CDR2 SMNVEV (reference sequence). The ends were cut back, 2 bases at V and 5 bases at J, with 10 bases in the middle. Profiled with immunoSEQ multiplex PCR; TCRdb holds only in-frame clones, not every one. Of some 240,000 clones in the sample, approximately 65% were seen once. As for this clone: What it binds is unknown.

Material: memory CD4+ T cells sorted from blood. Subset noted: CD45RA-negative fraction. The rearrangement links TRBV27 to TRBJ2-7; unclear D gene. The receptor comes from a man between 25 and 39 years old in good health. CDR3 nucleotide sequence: TGTGCCAGCAGTTTAAAGGGTTTGGACGAGCAGTACTTC. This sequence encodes CASSLKGLDEQYF.